The 9 T cell receptor beta chains presented below share a single source sample, sequenced in a study of radiation and T cells in renal cell carcinoma. Some clones are missing from TCRdb's copy, which holds only in-frame ones; the method was immunoSEQ multiplex PCR. The sample lists tens of thousands of clones; 65% to 90% were seen once. Time point given: blood 2 weeks post-SBRT. Regarding treatment: 15 Gy SBRT to primary tumor, nephrectomy 4 weeks later. The sample consisted of blood, taken from a patient whose treatment included radiotherapy and nephrectomy. Receptor source: a woman aged 45 to 65 with renal cell carcinoma.

This chain joins TRBV5-1 and TRBJ1-4; no clear D. CDR3 length equals 14 residues. Germline CDR1 reads SGHRS; CDR2 reads YFSETQ. V lost 4 bases to trimming and J lost 6 bases, with 13 bases between them. The CDR3 nucleotides are TGCGCCAGCAGCCCCGTAAAGGGTTATGAAAAACTGTTTTTT. The encoded protein is CASSPVKGYEKLFF. The entire variable domain, with the rest obtained from reference TRBV5-1 and TRBJ1-4, is as follows: KAGVTQTPRYLIKTRGQQVTLSCSPISGHRSVSWYQQTPGQGLQFLFEYFSETQRNKGNFPGRFSGRQFSNSRSEMNVSTLELGDSALYLCASSPVKGYEKLFFGSGTQLSVL.

Within the sample, this clone is medium-sized. The rearrangement links TRBV19 to TRBJ1-4, with D possibly TRBD1 on 6 matching bases. Trimming stripped 5 bases from V and 0 bases from J, with 13 bases between. There are 16 residues in the CDR3. Germline V gene data show CDR1 as LNHDA and CDR2 as SQIVND (reference sequence). This CDR3 is CASSGTTVPTNEKLFF. The CDR3 region has the DNA TGTGCCAGTAGTGGGACAACAGTTCCAACTAATGAAAAACTGTTTTTT.

The CDR3 DNA sequence: TGTGCCAGCAGTTTAGAACTAGCGGGAGGCCAAGAGACCCAGTACTTC. It encodes CASSLELAGGQETQYF. This chain uses TRBV5-4 with TRBJ2-5; 12 bases are shared with TRBD2. Trimming took 5 bases from V and 1 from J; bases not matched to a gene: 6. In germline, CDR1 is SGHNT, CDR2 YYREEE (reference sequence). This CDR3 has 16 amino acids.

Many counts were recorded for this clone. V usage is TRBV28 and J usage is TRBJ2-7; 7 bases align to TRBD1. CDR1 MDHEN and CDR2 SYDVKM come from the germline V gene. V lost 5 bases and J lost 0; bases outside the gene matches: 10. The CDR3 has 16 amino acids. Here the CDR3 DNA reads TGTGCCAGCAGTACCGTAGGGGGCTACGTCTCCTACGAGCAGTACTTC. It codes for CASSTVGGYVSYEQYF. The whole variable domain, filled in from reference TRBV28 and TRBJ2-7, reads DVKVTQSSRYLVKRTGEKVFLECVQDMDHENMFWYRQDPGLGLRLIYFSYDVKMKEKGDIPEGYSVSREKKERFSLILESASTNQTSMYLCASSTVGGYVSYEQYFGPGTRLTVT.

The rearrangement uses TRBV7-8 and TRBJ1-3; D is ambiguous. The CDR3 totals 17 residues. V was cut by 4 bases and J by 2 bases, with 18 bases left in between. Germline V gene sequence: CDR1 SGHVS, CDR2 FQNEAQ. The CDR3 region is CASSSHLLRTAGNTIYF. CDR3 coding DNA: TGTGCCAGCAGCTCCCACCTACTTCGGACGGCTGGAAACACCATATATTTT.

This rearrangement joins TRBV6-5 to TRBJ1-1; TRBD1 agrees at 8 bases. Germline CDR1 MNHEY, CDR2 SVGAGI. The CDR3 is 15 residues long. After removal of 7 bases from V and 1 base from J, the junction contained 8 bases not matched to a gene. The CDR3 is CASTGGTGKNTEAFF. DNA of the CDR3: TGTGCCAGCACTGGCGGGACAGGAAAGAACACTGAAGCTTTCTTT.

V usage is TRBV19 and J usage is TRBJ1-2, with a tentative D call TRBD1 (5 bases). Germline V CDR1 and CDR2: LNHDA, SQIVND (reference sequence). The CDR3 covers 15 residues. V lost 4 bases and J lost 3, with 15 bases in between. The CDR3 loop is CASSKQGSYDYGYTF. The CDR3 nucleotides read TGTGCCAGTAGTAAGCAGGGTAGCTATGACTATGGCTACACCTTC.

This chain uses TRBV4-3 with TRBJ1-4; no definite D call. The CDR3 consists of 16 residues. Trimming cost V 0 bases and J 8 bases, with 16 bases left between them. The germline V gene has CDR1 LGHNA and CDR2 YSLEER. CDR3 amino acids: CASSQDLRGRGEKLFF. The CDR3 DNA reads TGCGCCAGCAGCCAAGATCTACGAGGGAGAGGCGAAAAACTGTTTTTT.

The V and J genes are TRBV10-1 and TRBJ2-3, with D possibly being TRBD1 or TRBD2 (6 bases each). The germline V and J ends were trimmed by 4 bases and 4 bases, with 15 bases remaining between them. CDR3 size: 15 residues. CDR1 and CDR2 (germline): WNHNN, SYGVQD (reference sequence). The CDR3 DNA reads as TGCGCCAGCAGTGGAATAGGGGGGATTGCAGATACGCAGTATTTT. This translates into CASSGIGGIADTQYF.